Sequencing of this T cell receptor (beta chain) was carried out in a study of tumor-infiltrating lymphocytes in primary liver carcinoma. Whole-study results and caveats: Tumor region pairs outstripped tumor-adjacent and tumor-blood pairs in overlap.

Germline CDR1 MDHEN, CDR2 SYDVKM. This CDR3 is 14 amino acids long. From unsorted bulk tissue weighing roughly 17-32 mg, DNA and RNA were co-extracted. Starting material of 400 to 600 ng total RNA yielded TCR beta cDNA via a constant-region primer. Library construction for TCR beta comprised three nested multiplex PCR rounds performed with slightly modified ARM-PCR. Rounds one and two of PCR, each of roughly 10 cycles, were primed with TRBV1-TRBV30 forward primers and a C-beta reverse primer. A single record per CDR3 protein comes from TCRdb applying MiXCR to the multiplex PCR reads. Seen here are 150,000 to 200,000 distinct CDR3 sequences, 85% observed once, and the top ten hold around 18%. Concerning this clonotype: The antigen is undetermined. A read error may produce the germline difference seen at one junction end.

Sequenced sample: tumor tissue from primary liver carcinoma. This TCR was sampled from a man aged 35 to 55 with primary liver carcinoma and hepatitis B virus infection. The chain uses TRBV28 and TRBJ2-6, with D hard to call. The CDR3 spells CASSSHAGVNVLTF. CDR3 nucleotides: TGTGCCAGCAGCTCCCACGCTGGGGTCAACGTCCTGACTTTC.